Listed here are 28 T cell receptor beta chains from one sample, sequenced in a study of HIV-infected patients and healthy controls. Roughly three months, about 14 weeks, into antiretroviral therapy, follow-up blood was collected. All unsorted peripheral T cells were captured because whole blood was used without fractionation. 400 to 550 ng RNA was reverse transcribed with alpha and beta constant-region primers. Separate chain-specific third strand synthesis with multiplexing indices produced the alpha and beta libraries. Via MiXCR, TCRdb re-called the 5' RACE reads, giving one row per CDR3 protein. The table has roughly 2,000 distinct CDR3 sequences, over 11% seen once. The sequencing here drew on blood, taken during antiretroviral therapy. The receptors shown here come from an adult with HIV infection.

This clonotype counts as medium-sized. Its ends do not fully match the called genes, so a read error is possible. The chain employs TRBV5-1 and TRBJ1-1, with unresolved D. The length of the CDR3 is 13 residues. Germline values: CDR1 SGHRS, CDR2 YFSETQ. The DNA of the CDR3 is TGCGCCAGCAGCTTGGATTCTAGGACTGGAGCTTTCTTT. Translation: CASSLDSRTGAFF.

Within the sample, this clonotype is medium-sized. Here the CDR3 reads CASSLGAGVYEQYF. CDR3 bases: TGTGCCAGCAGCTTGGGTGCGGGGGTCTACGAGCAGTACTTC. The gene calls are TRBV11-2 and TRBJ2-7; 7 nucleotides agree with TRBD2. V was clipped by 3 bases and J by 3 bases; unmatched bases: 5. The length of the CDR3 is 14 residues. CDR1 is SGHAT, CDR2 FQNNGV, per germline.

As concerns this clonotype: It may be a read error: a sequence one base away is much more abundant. This CDR3 reads CDSSPYFIGGNQPQHF. The CDR3 DNA sequence: TGTGACAGTAGTCCCTATTTTATAGGGGGCAATCAGCCCCAGCATTTT. V gene TRBV19 combines with J gene TRBJ1-5; TRBD1 is a possible D gene (5 bases). Germline values: CDR1 LNHDA, CDR2 SQIVND (reference sequence). CDR3 length: 16 residues.

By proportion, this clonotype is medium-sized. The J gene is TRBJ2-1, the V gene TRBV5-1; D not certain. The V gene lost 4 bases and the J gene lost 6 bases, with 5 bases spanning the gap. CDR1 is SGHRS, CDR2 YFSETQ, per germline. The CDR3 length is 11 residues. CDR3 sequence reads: CASSGINEQFF. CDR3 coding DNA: TGCGCCAGCAGCGGCATCAATGAGCAGTTCTTC.

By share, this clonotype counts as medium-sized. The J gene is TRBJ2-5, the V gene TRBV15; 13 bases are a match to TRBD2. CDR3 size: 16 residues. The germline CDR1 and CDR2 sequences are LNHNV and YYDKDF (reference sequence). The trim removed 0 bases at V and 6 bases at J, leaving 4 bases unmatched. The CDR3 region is CATSRELAGGEKTQYF. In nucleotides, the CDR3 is TGTGCCACCAGCAGAGAACTAGCGGGAGGGGAAAAGACCCAGTACTTC.

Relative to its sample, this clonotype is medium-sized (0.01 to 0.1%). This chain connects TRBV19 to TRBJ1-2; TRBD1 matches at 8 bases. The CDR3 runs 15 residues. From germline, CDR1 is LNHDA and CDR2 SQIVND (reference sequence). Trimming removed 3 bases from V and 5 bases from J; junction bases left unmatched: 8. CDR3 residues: CASSIGQGGGYGYTF. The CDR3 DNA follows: TGTGCCAGTAGTATTGGACAGGGTGGAGGTTATGGCTACACCTTC. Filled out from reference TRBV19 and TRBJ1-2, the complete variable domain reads DGGITQSPKYLFRKEGQNVTLSCEQNLNHDAMYWYRQDPGQGLRLIYYSQIVNDFQKGDIAEGYSVSREKKESFPLTVTSAQKNPTAFYLCASSIGQGGGYGYTFGSGTRLTVV.

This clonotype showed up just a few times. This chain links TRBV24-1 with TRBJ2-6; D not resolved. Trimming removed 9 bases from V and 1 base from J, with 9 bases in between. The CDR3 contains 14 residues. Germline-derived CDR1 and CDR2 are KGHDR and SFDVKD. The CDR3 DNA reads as TGTGCCACCTCCAGCAGATCTGGGGCCAACGTCCTGACTTTC. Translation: CATSSRSGANVLTF.

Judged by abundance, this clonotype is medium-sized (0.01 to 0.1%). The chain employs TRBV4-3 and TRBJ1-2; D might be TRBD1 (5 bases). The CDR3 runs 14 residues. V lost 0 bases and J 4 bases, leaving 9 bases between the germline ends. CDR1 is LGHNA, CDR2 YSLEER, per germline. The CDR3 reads CASSQDPTVYGYTF. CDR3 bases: TGCGCCAGCAGCCAAGATCCGACAGTCTATGGCTACACCTTC.

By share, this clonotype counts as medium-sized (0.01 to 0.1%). CDR3 loop: CASSSGQVKNEKLFF. CDR3 DNA sequence: TGTGCCAGCAGCTCCGGACAGGTCAAAAATGAAAAACTGTTTTTT. The chain combines TRBV7-9 with TRBJ1-4, with 7 bases that match TRBD1. Looked up from germline, CDR1 is SEHNR and CDR2 is FQNEAQ (reference sequence). Unmatched junction bases numbered 7, after V lost 4 bases and J lost 5 bases. This CDR3 has 15 residues.

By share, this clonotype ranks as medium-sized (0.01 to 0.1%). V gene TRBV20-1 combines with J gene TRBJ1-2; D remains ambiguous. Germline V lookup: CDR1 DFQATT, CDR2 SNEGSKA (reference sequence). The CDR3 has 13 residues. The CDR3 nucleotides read TGCGGCACGGGTCCAGTCCCTAACTATGGCTACACCTTC. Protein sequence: CGTGPVPNYGYTF.

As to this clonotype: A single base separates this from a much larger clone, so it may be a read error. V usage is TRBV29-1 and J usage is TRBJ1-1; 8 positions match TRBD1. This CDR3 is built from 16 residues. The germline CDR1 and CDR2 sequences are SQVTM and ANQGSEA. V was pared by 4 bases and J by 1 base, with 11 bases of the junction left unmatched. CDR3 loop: CSVGPKTGVGNTEAFF. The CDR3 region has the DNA TGCAGCGTTGGGCCCAAGACAGGGGTCGGGAACACTGAAGCTTTCTTT.

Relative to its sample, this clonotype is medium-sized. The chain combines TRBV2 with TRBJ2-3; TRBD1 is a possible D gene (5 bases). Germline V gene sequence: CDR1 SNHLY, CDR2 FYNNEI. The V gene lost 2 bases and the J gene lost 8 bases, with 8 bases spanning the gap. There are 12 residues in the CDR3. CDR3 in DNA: TGTGCCAGCAGTGAAAAAGGGGTTACGCAGTATTTT. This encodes CASSEKGVTQYF.

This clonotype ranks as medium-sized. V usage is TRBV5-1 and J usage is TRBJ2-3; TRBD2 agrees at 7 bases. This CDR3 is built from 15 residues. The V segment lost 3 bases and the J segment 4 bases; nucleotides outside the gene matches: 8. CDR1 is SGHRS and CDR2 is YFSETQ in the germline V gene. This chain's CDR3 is CASSSKAGKPDTQYF. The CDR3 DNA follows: TGCGCCAGCAGCTCGAAAGCGGGAAAACCAGATACGCAGTATTTT. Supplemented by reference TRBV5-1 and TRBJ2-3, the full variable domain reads KAGVTQTPRYLIKTRGQQVTLSCSPISGHRSVSWYQQTPGQGLQFLFEYFSETQRNKGNFPGRFSGRQFSNSRSEMNVSTLELGDSALYLCASSSKAGKPDTQYFGPGTRLTVL.

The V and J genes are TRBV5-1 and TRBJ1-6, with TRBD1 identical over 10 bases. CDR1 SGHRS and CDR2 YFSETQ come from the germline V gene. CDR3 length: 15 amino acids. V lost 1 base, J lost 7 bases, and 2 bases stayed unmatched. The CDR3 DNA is TGCGCCAGCAGCTTGAGGACAGGGGGGAATTCACCCCTCCACTTT. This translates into CASSLRTGGNSPLHF.

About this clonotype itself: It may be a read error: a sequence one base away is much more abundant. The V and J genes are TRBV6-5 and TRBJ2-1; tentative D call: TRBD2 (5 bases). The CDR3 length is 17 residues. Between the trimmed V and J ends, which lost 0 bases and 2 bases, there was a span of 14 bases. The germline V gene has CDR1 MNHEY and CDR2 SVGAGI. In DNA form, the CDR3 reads TGTGCCAGCAGTTACTCGCGGTCTAGCTATCCCTACAATGAGCAGTTCTTC. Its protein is CASSYSRSSYPYNEQFF.

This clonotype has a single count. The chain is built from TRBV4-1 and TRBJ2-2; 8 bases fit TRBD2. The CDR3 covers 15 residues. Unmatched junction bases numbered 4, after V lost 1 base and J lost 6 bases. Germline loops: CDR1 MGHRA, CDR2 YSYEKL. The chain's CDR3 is CASSQGGGRPGELFF. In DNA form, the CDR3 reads TGCGCCAGCAGCCAAGGCGGGGGGCGTCCCGGGGAGCTGTTTTTT.

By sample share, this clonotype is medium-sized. The CDR3 here is CASSPGQWSTDTQYF. As DNA, the CDR3 is TGTGCCAGCAGCCCAGGACAGTGGAGCACAGATACGCAGTATTTT. The chain links TRBV5-8 to TRBJ2-3, with D perhaps matching TRBD1 (6 bases). Germline V gives CDR1 SGHTS, CDR2 YDEGEE. The CDR3 has 15 amino acids. Trimming removed 4 bases at V and 0 bases at J, with 12 bases between.

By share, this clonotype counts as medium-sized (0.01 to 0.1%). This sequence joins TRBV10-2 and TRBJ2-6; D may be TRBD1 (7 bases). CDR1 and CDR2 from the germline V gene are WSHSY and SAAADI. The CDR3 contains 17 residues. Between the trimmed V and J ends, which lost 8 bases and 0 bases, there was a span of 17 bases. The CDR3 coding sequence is TGCGCCAGCGGAGGGGGCGGCCTCTCCTCTGGGGCCAACGTCCTGACTTTC. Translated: CASGGGGLSSGANVLTF.

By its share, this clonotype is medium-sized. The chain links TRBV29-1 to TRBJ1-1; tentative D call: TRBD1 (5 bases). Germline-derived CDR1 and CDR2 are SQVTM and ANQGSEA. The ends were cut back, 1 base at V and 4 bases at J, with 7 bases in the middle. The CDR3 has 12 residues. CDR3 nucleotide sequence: TGCAGCGTTGAAGGACAGACCACTGAAGCTTTCTTT. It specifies CSVEGQTTEAFF. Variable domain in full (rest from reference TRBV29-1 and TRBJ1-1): SAVISQKPSRDICQRGTSLTIQCQVDSQVTMMFWYRQQPGQSLTLIATANQGSEATYESGFVIDKFPISRPNLTFSTLTVSNMSPEDSSIYLCSVEGQTTEAFFGQGTRLTVV.

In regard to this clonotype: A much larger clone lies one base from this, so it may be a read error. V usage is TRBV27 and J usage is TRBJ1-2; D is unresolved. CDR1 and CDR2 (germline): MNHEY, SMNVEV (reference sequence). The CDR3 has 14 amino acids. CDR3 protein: CSSSLLFGGYGYTF. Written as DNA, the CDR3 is TGTTCCAGCAGTTTGCTGTTCGGTGGTTATGGCTACACCTTC.

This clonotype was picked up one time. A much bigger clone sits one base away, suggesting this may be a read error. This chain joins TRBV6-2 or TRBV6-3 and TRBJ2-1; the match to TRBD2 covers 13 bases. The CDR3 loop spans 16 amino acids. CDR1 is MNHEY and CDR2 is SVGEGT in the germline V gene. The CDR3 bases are TGTGCCAGCAGCCTCCGGACTAGCGGGAGCTACAATGATCAGTTCTTC. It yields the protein CASSLRTSGSYNDQFF.

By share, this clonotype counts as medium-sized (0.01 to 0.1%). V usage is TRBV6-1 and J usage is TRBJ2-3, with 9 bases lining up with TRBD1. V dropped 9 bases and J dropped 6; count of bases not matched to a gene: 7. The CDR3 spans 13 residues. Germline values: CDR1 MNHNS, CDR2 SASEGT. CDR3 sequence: CASRDRGKDTQYF. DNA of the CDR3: TGTGCCAGTCGAGACAGGGGGAAGGATACGCAGTATTTT.

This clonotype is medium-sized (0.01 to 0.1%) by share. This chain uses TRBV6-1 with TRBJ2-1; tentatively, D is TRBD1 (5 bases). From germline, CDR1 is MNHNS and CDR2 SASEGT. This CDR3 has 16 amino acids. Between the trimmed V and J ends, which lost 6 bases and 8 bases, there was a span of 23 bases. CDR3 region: CASRPELAGQSDEQFF. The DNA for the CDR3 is TGTGCCAGCAGGCCGGAGCTTGCAGGGCAATCGGATGAGCAGTTCTTC.

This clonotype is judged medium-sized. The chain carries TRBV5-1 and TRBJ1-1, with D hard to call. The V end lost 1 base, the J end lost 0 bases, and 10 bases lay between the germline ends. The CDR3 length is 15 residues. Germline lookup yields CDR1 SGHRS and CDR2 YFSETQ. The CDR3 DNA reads TGCGCCAGCAGCTTGAACCCCGGGCTGAACACTGAAGCTTTCTTT. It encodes CASSLNPGLNTEAFF.

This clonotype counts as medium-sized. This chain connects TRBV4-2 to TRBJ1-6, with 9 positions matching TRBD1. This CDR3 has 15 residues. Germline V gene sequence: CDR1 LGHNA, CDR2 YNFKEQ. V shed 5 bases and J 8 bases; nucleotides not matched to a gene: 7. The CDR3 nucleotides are TGTGCCAGCAGCTCCCGGGACAGGGAATATTCACCCCTCCACTTT. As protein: CASSSRDREYSPLHF.

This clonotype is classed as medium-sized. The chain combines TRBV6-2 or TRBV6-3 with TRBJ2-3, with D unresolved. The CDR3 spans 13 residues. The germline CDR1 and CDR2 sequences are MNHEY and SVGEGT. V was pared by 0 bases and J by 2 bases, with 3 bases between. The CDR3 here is CASSYSDTDTQYF. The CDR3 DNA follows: TGTGCCAGCAGTTACTCGGACACAGATACGCAGTATTTT.

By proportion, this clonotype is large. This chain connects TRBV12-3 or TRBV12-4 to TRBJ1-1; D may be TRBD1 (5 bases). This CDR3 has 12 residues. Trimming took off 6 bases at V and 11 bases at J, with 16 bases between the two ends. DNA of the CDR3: TGTGCCAGCAGCTCCTTCAGGGTGAGGGCTTTCTTT. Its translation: CASSSFRVRAFF.

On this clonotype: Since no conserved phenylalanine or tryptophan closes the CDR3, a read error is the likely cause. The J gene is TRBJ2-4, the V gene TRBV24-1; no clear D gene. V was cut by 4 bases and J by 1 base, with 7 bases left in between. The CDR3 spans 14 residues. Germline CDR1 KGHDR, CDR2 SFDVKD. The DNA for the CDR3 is TGTGCCACCAGTGAATCAGCGGCCAAAAACATTCAGTACTTA. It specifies CATSESAAKNIQYL.